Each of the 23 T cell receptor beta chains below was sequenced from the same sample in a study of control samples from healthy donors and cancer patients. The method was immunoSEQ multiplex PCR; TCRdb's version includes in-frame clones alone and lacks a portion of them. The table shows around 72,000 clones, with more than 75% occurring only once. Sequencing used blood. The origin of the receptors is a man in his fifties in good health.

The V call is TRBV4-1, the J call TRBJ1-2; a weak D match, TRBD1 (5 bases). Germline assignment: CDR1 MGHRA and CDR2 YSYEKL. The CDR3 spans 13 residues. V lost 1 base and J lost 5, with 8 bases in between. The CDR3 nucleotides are TGCGCCAGCAGCCAAGGGGGGGTTTATGGCTACACCTTC. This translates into CASSQGGVYGYTF.

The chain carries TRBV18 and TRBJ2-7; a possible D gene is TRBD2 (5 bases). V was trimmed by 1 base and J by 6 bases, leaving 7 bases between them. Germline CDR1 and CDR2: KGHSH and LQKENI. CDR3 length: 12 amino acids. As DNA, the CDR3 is TGTGCCAGCTCACCACTACGGGGCGAGCAGTACTTC. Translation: CASSPLRGEQYF.

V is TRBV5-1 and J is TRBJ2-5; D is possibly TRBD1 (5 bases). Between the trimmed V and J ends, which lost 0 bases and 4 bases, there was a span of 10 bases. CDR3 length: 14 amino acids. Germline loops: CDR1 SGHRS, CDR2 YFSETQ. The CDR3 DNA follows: TGCGCCAGCAGCTTGGAGGCAGGGTCAGAGACCCAGTACTTC. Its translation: CASSLEAGSETQYF.

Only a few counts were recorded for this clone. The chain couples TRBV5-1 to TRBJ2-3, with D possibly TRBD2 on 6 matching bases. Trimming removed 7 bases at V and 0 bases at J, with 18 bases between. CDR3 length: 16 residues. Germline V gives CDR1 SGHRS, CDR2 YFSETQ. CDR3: CASGVRGLSSTDTQYF. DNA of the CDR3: TGCGCCAGCGGCGTGCGGGGCCTCTCTAGCACAGATACGCAGTATTTT.

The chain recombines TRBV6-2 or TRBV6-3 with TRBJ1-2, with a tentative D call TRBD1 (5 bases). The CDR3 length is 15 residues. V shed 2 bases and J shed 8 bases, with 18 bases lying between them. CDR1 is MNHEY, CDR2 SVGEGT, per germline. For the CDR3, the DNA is TGTGCCAGCAGTTACGGGTCTCAGGGACGGGGAGGCTACACCTTC. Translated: CASSYGSQGRGGYTF.

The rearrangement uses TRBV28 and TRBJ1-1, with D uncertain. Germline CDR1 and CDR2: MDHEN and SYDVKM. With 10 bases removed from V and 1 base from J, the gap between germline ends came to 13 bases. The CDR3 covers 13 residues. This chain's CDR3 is CAIMDGSNTEAFF. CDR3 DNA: TGTGCCATCATGGACGGATCGAACACTGAAGCTTTCTTT.

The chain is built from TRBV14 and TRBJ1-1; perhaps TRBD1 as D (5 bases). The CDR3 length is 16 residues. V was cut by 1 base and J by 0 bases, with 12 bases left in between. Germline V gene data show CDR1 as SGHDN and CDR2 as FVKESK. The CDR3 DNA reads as TGTGCCAGCAGCCAAGTAGGCAAGGGGCTGAACACTGAAGCTTTCTTT. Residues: CASSQVGKGLNTEAFF.

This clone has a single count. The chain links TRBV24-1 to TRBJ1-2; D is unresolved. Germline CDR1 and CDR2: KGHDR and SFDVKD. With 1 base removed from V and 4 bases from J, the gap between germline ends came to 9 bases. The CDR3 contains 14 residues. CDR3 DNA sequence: TGTGCCACCAGTGATTTTGCGTCCGTCTATGGCTACACCTTC. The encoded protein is CATSDFASVYGYTF.

The CDR3 sequence: CAWQRGTEYSNQPQHF. The CDR3 DNA sequence: TGTGCCTGGCAGCGTGGGACAGAGTATAGCAATCAGCCCCAGCATTTT. This rearrangement joins TRBV30 to TRBJ1-5; TRBD1 matches at 7 bases. The germline V gene has CDR1 GTSNPN and CDR2 SVGIG (reference sequence). The V segment lost 5 bases and the J segment 0 bases; nucleotides outside the gene matches: 10. CDR3 length equals 16 residues.

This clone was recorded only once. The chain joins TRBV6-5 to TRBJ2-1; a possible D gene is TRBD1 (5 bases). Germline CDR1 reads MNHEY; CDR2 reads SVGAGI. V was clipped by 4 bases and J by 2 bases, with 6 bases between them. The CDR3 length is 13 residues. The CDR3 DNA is TGTGCCAGCAGTTCACAGGCCTACAATGAGCAGTTCTTC. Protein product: CASSSQAYNEQFF.

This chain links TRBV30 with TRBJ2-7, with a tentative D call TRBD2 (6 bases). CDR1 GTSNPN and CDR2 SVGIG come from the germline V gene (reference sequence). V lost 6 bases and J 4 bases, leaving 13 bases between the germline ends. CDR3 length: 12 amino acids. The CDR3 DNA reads TGTGCCTGCGGGGGAGCGGTATACGAGCAGTACTTC. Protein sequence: CACGGAVYEQYF.

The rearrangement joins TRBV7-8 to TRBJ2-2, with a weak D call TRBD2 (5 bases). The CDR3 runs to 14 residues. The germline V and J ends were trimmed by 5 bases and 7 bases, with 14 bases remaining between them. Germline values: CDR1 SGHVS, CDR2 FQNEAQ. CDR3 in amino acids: CASSHTRVGGELFF. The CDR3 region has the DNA TGTGCCAGCAGCCACACTAGGGTTGGCGGGGAGCTGTTTTTT.

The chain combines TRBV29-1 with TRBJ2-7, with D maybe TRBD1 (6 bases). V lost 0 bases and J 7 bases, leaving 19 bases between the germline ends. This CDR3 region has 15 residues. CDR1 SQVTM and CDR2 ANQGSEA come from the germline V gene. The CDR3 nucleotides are TGCAGCGTTGAAGATCCGCAGGGGTATCCGGGTGAGCAGTACTTC. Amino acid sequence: CSVEDPQGYPGEQYF.

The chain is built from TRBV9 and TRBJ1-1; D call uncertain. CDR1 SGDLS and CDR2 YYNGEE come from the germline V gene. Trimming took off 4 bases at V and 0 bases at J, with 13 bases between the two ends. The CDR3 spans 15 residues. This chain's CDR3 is CASSPAGSLNTEAFF. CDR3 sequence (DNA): TGTGCCAGCAGCCCAGCGGGGAGTTTGAACACTGAAGCTTTCTTT.

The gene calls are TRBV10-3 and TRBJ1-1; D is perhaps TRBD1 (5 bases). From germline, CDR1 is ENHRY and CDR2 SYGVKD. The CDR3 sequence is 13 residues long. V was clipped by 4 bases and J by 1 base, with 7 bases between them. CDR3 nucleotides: TGTGCCATCAGTGTACAGGAGAACACTGAAGCTTTCTTT. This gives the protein CAISVQENTEAFF.

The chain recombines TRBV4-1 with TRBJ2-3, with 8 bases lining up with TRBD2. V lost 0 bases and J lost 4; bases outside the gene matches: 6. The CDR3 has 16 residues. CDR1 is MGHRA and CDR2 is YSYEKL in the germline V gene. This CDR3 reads CASSQDWGLEADTQYF. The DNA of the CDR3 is TGCGCCAGCAGCCAAGATTGGGGACTAGAGGCAGATACGCAGTATTTT.

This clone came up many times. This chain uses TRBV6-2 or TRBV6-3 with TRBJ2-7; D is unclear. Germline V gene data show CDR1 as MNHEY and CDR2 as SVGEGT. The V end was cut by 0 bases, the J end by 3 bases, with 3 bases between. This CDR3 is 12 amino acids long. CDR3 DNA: TGTGCCAGCAGTTACTCGAACTACGAGCAGTACTTC. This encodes CASSYSNYEQYF.

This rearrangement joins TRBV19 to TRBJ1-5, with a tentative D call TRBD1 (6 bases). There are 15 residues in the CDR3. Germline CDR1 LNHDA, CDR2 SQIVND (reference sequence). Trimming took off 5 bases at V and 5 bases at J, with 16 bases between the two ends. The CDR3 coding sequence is TGTGCCAGTAGTTCCACGCAGGGGCGCTATCAGCCCCAGCATTTT. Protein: CASSSTQGRYQPQHF. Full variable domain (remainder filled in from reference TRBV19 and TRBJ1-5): DGGITQSPKYLFRKEGQNVTLSCEQNLNHDAMYWYRQDPGQGLRLIYYSQIVNDFQKGDIAEGYSVSREKKESFPLTVTSAQKNPTAFYLCASSSTQGRYQPQHFGDGTRLSIL.

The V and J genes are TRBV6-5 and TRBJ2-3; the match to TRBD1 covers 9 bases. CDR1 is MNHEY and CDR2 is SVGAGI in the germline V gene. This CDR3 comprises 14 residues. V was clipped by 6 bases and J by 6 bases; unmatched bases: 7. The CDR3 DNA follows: TGTGCCAGCAGCCCGACAGGGGGTGCGGATACGCAGTATTTT. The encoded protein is CASSPTGGADTQYF.

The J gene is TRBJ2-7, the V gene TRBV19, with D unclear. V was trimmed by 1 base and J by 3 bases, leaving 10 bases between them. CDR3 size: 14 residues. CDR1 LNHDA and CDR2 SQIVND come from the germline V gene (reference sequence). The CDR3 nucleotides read TGTGCCAGTAGTATAGCCGGACCCGGCTACGAGCAGTACTTC. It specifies CASSIAGPGYEQYF.

The chain's CDR3 is CASSPGLLSDNYGYTF. DNA for the CDR3: TGTGCCAGCAGCCCCGGCCTTTTATCCGATAACTATGGCTACACCTTC. V and J are TRBV9 and TRBJ1-2; no definite D call. The CDR3 length is 16 residues. Germline-derived CDR1 and CDR2 are SGDLS and YYNGEE. Trimming shortened V by 4 bases and J by 1 base, and 17 bases separated the two germline ends.

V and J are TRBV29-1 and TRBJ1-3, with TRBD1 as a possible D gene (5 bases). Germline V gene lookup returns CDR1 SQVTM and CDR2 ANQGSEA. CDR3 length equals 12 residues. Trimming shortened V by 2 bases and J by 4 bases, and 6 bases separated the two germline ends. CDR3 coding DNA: TGCAGCGTTGAACAGGGAGGAAACACCATATATTTT. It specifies CSVEQGGNTIYF.

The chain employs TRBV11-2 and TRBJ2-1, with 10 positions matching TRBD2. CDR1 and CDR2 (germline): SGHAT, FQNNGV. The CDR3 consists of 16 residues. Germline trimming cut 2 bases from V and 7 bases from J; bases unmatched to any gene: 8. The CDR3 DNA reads TGTGCCAGCAGCTTAACAGCGGGAGGGCCTGATAATGAGCAGTTCTTC. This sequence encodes CASSLTAGGPDNEQFF.